This TCR beta chain originates from a study of blood T cell repertoires in COVID-19. Study context: COVID-19 samples from acute and convalescent phases originated in the United States, Italy and Spain. PBMCs, B-cell-depleted T cells, or T cells were the source of the cDNA or gDNA that made up the material.

Regarding this clone: Mismatch with germline at one junction end may stem from a read error.

This CDR3 contains 14 residues. Germline V gives CDR1 SGHRS, CDR2 YFSETQ. Original processing notes: Reference gene primer amplification gave nucleated cell count estimates. Profiled with immunoSEQ multiplex PCR; TCRdb holds only in-frame clones, not every one. V, J and clone size reflect that table, while D and trimming were determined from the DNA. This sample has around 91,000 clones, with 79% found just once. The sequence was obtained from a woman at least 80 years old with active or convalescent COVID-19. Sequencing was done on a sample of peripheral blood. This rearrangement joins TRBV5-1 to TRBJ1-1, with D perhaps TRBD1 (5 bases). The CDR3 DNA is TGTGCCAGCAGCTCTGGGGGGAGGGTTACTGAAGCTTTCTTT. As protein: CASSSGGRVTEAFF.